This T cell receptor beta chain appears in the sequencing data of a study of T cells in Graves' hyperthyroidism and ophthalmopathy. Notes on the study in general: Researchers report that a 13 V-J model separated ophthalmopathy from stable hyperthyroidism.

Many counts were recorded for this clonotype. Its antigen remains unidentified. CDR3 length: 15 residues. Trimming shortened V by 5 bases and J by 4 bases, and 15 bases separated the two germline ends. In germline, CDR1 is MNHNS, CDR2 SASEGT. Clinical Activity Scores of at least 3, NOSPECS grades of at least 4 and durations under 3 months characterized ophthalmopathy patients. Reasons for excluding patients were uncontrolled infection, other autoimmune disease, pregnancy or lactation. Researchers took RNA transcripts and amplified the TCR beta CDR3 regions from them. With the HTBI primer set, the TCR CDR3 went through a first round of RT-PCR. TCRdb reanalysed the multiplex PCR reads using MiXCR and keeps one entry per CDR3 protein. The data show hundreds of thousands of distinct CDR3 sequences, 20% to 25% seen once.

The sequenced sample was blood. This TCR came from a woman aged 70-85 years with Graves' ophthalmopathy. This rearrangement joins TRBV6-1 to TRBJ1-5; D gene unclear. The CDR3 region is CASSPIPPKNQPQHF. The CDR3 DNA follows: TGTGCCAGCAGTCCGATACCCCCCAAGAATCAGCCCCAGCATTTT.